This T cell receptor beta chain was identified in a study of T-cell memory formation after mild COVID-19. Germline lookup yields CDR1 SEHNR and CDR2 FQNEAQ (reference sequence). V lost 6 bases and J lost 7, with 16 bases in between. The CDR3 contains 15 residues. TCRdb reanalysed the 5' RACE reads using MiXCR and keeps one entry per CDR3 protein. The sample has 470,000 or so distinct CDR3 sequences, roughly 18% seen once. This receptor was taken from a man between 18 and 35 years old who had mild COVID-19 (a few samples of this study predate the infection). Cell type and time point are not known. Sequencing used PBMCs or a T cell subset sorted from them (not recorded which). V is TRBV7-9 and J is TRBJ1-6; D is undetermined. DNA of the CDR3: TGTGCCAGCAGTCGAACCAGTGGAGTGAATTCACCCCTCCACTTT. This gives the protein CASSRTSGVNSPLHF. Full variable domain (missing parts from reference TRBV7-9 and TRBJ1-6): DTGVSQNPRHKITKRGQNVTFRCDPISEHNRLYWYRQTLGQGPEFLTYFQNEAQLEKSRLLSDRFSAERPKGSFSTLEIQRTEQGDSAMYLCASSRTSGVNSPLHFGNGTRLTVT.